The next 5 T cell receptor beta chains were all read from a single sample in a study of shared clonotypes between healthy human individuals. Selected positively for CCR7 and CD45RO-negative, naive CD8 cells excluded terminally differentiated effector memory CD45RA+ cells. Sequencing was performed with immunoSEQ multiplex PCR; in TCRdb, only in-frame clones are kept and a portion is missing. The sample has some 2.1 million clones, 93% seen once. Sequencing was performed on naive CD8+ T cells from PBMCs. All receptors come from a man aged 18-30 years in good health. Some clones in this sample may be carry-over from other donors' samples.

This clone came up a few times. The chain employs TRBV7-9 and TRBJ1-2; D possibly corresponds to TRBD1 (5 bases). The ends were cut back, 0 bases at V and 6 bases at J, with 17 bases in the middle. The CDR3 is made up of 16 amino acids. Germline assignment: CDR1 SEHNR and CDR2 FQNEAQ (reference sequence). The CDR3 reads CASSLANRGGSDGYTF. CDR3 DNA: TGTGCCAGCAGCTTAGCGAATCGGGGCGGGAGTGATGGCTACACCTTC.

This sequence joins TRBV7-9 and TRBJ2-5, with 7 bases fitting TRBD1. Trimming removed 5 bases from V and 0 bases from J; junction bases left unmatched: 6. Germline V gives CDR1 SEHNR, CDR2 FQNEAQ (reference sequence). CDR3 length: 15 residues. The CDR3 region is CASSPRDRDQETQYF. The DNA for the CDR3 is TGTGCCAGCAGCCCACGTGACAGGGACCAAGAGACCCAGTACTTC.

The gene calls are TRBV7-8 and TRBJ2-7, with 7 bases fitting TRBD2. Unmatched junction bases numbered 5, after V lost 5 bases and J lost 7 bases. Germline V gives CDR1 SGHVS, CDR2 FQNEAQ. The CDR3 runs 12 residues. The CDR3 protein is CASSPPAGEQYF. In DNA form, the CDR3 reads TGTGCCAGCAGCCCACCAGCGGGGGAGCAGTACTTC.

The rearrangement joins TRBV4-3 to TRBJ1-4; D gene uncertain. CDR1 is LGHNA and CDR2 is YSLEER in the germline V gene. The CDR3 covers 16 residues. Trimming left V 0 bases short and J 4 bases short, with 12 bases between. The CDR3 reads CASSQDISDYNEKLFF. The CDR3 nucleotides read TGCGCCAGCAGCCAAGATATTTCGGACTATAATGAAAAACTGTTTTTT.

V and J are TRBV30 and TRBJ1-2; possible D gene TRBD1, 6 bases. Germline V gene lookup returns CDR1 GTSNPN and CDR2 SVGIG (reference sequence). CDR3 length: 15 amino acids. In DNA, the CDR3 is TGTGCTCTTACTACGTGGGGGGGCATTCCTGATGGCTACACCTTC. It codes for CALTTWGGIPDGYTF.